The 12 T cell receptor beta chains listed next were all sequenced from one sample in a study of blood T cell repertoires in COVID-19 (dated by TCRdb to 2018 to 2021). The library came from the immunoSEQ multiplex PCR assay. As stored in TCRdb, this immuneACCESS dataset retains in-frame rearrangements with V and J assigned. A fraction of the clones does not appear; measured against another copy, unresolved V genes explain less than half of the discrepancy, and the remainder lacks a known reason. This sample comprises some 150,000 clones, roughly four fifths of them detected only once. The ten largest clonotypes hold more than 2.5% of the sample. The sample comprised peripheral blood. These receptors originate from a woman older than 75 with acute or convalescent COVID-19.

The gene calls are TRBV5-6 and TRBJ1-2; maybe TRBD1 (6 bases). From germline, CDR1 is SGHDT and CDR2 YYEEEE. This CDR3 has 14 amino acids. V was cut by 4 bases and J by 9 bases, with 19 bases left in between. This CDR3 reads CASSKGRGGYRYTF. CDR3 nucleotide sequence: TGTGCCAGCAGCAAAGGCAGGGGCGGTTATCGCTACACCTTC.

The chain combines TRBV19 with TRBJ1-2; D is possibly TRBD1 (6 bases). This CDR3 is built from 16 residues. Germline V gives CDR1 LNHDA, CDR2 SQIVND (reference sequence). V was cut by 5 bases and J by 0 bases, with 16 bases left in between. CDR3 DNA sequence: TGTGCCAGTAGTGCTACTGGGACAAGAGCTAACTATGGCTACACCTTC. Its translation is CASSATGTRANYGYTF.

The CDR3 loop reads CASSVLTNTGELFF. DNA for the CDR3: TGTGCCAGCAGCGTTTTAACGAACACCGGGGAGCTGTTTTTT. The chain has TRBV4-2 and TRBJ2-2; no reliable D call. Germline CDR1 LGHNA, CDR2 YNFKEQ. Trimming stripped 5 bases from V and 0 bases from J, with 7 bases between. The CDR3 covers 14 residues.

This clone was seen a few times. This chain uses TRBV6-5 with TRBJ1-3, with 12 bases matching TRBD1. The CDR3 is 15 residues long. The V gene's germline CDR1 is MNHEY and CDR2 SVGAGI. J was trimmed by 8 bases and V by 7 bases; bases with no gene match: 9. In DNA, the CDR3 is TGTGCCAGCATCGGGACAGGGGGCGCGTTGGACACCATATATTTT. Amino acid sequence: CASIGTGGALDTIYF.

There are a few counts of this clone. The J gene is TRBJ2-5, the V gene TRBV5-1; TRBD2 matches 10 bases. The germline V gene has CDR1 SGHRS and CDR2 YFSETQ. Trimming took 0 bases from V and 4 from J; bases not matched to a gene: 6. This CDR3 is 16 amino acids long. CDR3 in amino acids: CASSLEGSGGRETQYF. DNA of the CDR3: TGCGCCAGCAGCTTGGAGGGTAGCGGGGGGAGAGAGACCCAGTACTTC.

This clone has just one count. The rearrangement joins TRBV18 to TRBJ2-4; 10 bases are shared with TRBD2. CDR3 length: 15 residues. V lost 5 bases, J lost 7 bases, and 8 bases stayed unmatched. Germline V lookup: CDR1 KGHSH, CDR2 LQKENI. The CDR3 spells CASSAGTSEGNIQYF. For the CDR3, the DNA is TGTGCCAGCTCAGCCGGGACTAGCGAAGGGAACATTCAGTACTTC.

The gene calls are TRBV7-2 and TRBJ2-3; D gene unclear. The CDR3 extends over 13 amino acids. Germline V gene sequence: CDR1 SGHTA, CDR2 FQGNSA. Trimming pared 5 bases from V and 6 bases from J, leaving 12 bases between. The CDR3 nucleotides read TGTGCCAGCAGCGCAGTCGCTAGGGATACGCAGTATTTT. The encoded protein is CASSAVARDTQYF.

The chain links TRBV18 to TRBJ1-3; no firm D call. V shed 6 bases and J shed 1 base, with 16 bases lying between them. The CDR3 covers 16 residues. Per the germline V gene, CDR1 is KGHSH and CDR2 is LQKENI. The CDR3 coding sequence is TGTGCCAGCTCCATCGCCCCGTCACTTTCTGGAAACACCATATATTTT. It encodes CASSIAPSLSGNTIYF.

Only a few counts were recorded for this clone. V and J are TRBV4-2 and TRBJ1-4; no clear D gene. Germline V lookup: CDR1 LGHNA, CDR2 YNFKEQ. V shed 5 bases and J shed 8 bases, with 18 bases lying between them. The CDR3 sequence is 15 residues long. This CDR3 is CASSSRSGFGEKLFF. In nucleotides, the CDR3 is TGTGCCAGCAGCTCGCGCAGTGGGTTCGGGGAAAAACTGTTTTTT.

The rearrangement uses TRBV25-1 and TRBJ2-3, with 8 bases identical to TRBD2. The V and J ends lost 8 bases and 1 base, in that order; junction bases with no gene match: 5. The CDR3 sequence is 14 residues long. The germline CDR1 and CDR2 sequences are MGHDK and SYGVNS. CDR3 nucleotide sequence: TGTGCCAGCGCCCGGGGGGGCGGCACAGATACGCAGTATTTT. Protein: CASARGGGTDTQYF. The whole variable domain, remainder taken from reference TRBV25-1 and TRBJ2-3, is EADIYQTPRYLVIGTGKKITLECSQTMGHDKMYWYQQDPGMELHLIHYSYGVNSTEKGDLSSESTVSRIRTEHFPLTLESARPSHTSQYLCASARGGGTDTQYFGPGTRLTVL.

This clone was observed a few times. The gene calls are TRBV5-1 and TRBJ2-3; 8 bases are shared with TRBD2. This CDR3 region has 16 residues. V was pared by 7 bases and J by 3 bases, with 13 bases of the junction left unmatched. Germline-derived CDR1 and CDR2 are SGHRS and YFSETQ. In nucleotides, the CDR3 is TGCGCCAGCCGCGAACGTCCGTCGGGAGGGACAGATACGCAGTATTTT. Translation gives CASRERPSGGTDTQYF.

The table lists this clone with a few counts. This chain uses TRBV5-1 with TRBJ1-2; D perhaps matches TRBD1 (5 bases). Looked up from germline, CDR1 is SGHRS and CDR2 is YFSETQ. Trimming removed 1 base at V and 6 bases at J, with 13 bases between. CDR3 size: 14 residues. The CDR3 protein is CASSLSGREDGYTF. The CDR3 DNA is TGCGCCAGCAGCTTGAGTGGCAGGGAGGATGGCTACACCTTC.